These 32 T cell receptor beta chains originate from one sample sequenced in a study of T cells in Graves' hyperthyroidism and ophthalmopathy. From RNA transcripts, TCR beta CDR3 regions were amplified. During a first-round RT-PCR of the TCR CDR3, the HTBI primer set was used. TCRdb reanalysed the multiplex PCR reads using MiXCR and keeps one entry per CDR3 protein. The sample includes 700,000 to 850,000 distinct CDR3 sequences, approximately 36% of them seen just once. The source material was blood. These receptors all come from a woman between 40 and 50 years old with Graves' hyperthyroidism.

This clonotype has at least ten counts. Here the CDR3 reads CASSLASGASGYTF. The CDR3 DNA is TGTGCCAGCAGCTTAGCGAGTGGGGCGAGTGGCTACACCTTC. The chain combines TRBV7-9 with TRBJ1-2, with D tentatively TRBD1 (5 bases). Trimming shortened V by 0 bases and J by 7 bases, and 12 bases separated the two germline ends. Germline-derived CDR1 and CDR2 are SEHNR and FQNEAQ (reference sequence). CDR3 length: 14 residues.

This clonotype was picked up many times. The chain combines TRBV9 with TRBJ1-3; D gene uncertain. Germline lookup yields CDR1 SGDLS and CDR2 YYNGEE. The V gene lost 3 bases and the J gene lost 0 bases, with 16 bases spanning the gap. This CDR3 is built from 17 residues. The CDR3 reads CASSDTGTWSSGNTIYF. CDR3 nucleotide sequence: TGTGCCAGCAGCGATACCGGTACGTGGAGCTCTGGAAACACCATATATTTT.

The chain carries TRBV2 and TRBJ1-2; D call uncertain. Germline CDR1 is SNHLY and CDR2 is FYNNEI. CDR3 length: 15 residues. The V gene lost 10 bases and the J gene lost 6 bases, with 24 bases spanning the gap. CDR3 in amino acids: CATSGTVGQADGYTF. The CDR3 nucleotides are TGTGCCACCAGCGGCACGGTCGGGCAAGCAGATGGCTACACCTTC.

This clonotype has at least ten counts. The chain joins TRBV7-9 to TRBJ1-3; 7 bases map to TRBD1. CDR3 length equals 16 residues. Germline CDR1 SEHNR, CDR2 FQNEAQ (reference sequence). The junction had 7 bases not matched to a gene; V was cut back by 5 bases and J by 0 bases. CDR3 sequence: CASSRTGTDSGNTIYF. The CDR3 nucleotides are TGTGCCAGCAGCAGAACCGGGACAGACTCTGGAAACACCATATATTTT.

This clonotype was detected only once. The chain employs TRBV7-2 and TRBJ1-1; D gene unclear. This CDR3 has 17 amino acids. The germline CDR1 and CDR2 sequences are SGHTA and FQGNSA. V lost 2 bases and J lost 1, with 17 bases in between. The CDR3 protein is CASSLTSNQPQNTEAFF. The CDR3 bases are TGTGCCAGCAGCTTAACGAGCAATCAGCCCCAGAACACTGAAGCTTTCTTT.

This chain links TRBV10-3 with TRBJ2-1, with D possibly TRBD1 on 6 matching bases. Trimming removed 2 bases at V and 8 bases at J, with 16 bases between. The germline gives CDR1 ENHRY, CDR2 SYGVKD. This CDR3 region has 15 residues. Here the CDR3 DNA reads TGTGCCATCAGTGAGAGACAGGCGGACTTGGATGAGCAGTTCTTC. Amino acid sequence: CAISERQADLDEQFF.

This clonotype has at least ten counts. This chain connects TRBV12-3 or TRBV12-4 to TRBJ1-3; 8 bases map to TRBD1. CDR3 length: 13 residues. J lost 5 bases, V lost 6 bases, and 3 bases had no gene match. The CDR3 bases are TGTGCCAGCAGAGGACAGGGCCGAAACACCATATATTTT. Translation gives CASRGQGRNTIYF.

The V and J genes are TRBV7-2 and TRBJ2-2, with 8 bases lining up with TRBD1. Germline V lookup: CDR1 SGHTA, CDR2 FQGNSA. This CDR3 comprises 16 residues. Trimming took 3 bases from V and 1 from J; bases not matched to a gene: 4. DNA of the CDR3: TGTGCCAGCAGCTTCCTCGGGACAGGGAACACCGGGGAGCTGTTTTTT. This sequence encodes CASSFLGTGNTGELFF.

This rearrangement joins TRBV7-2 to TRBJ1-4; perhaps TRBD1 as D (6 bases). Germline assignment: CDR1 SGHTA and CDR2 FQGNSA. Trimming pared 6 bases from V and 5 bases from J, leaving 19 bases between. The CDR3 runs to 16 residues. CDR3 in DNA: TGTGCCAGCAGGATGACATGGGGACATTACAATGAAAAACTGTTTTTT. Translation: CASRMTWGHYNEKLFF.

This clonotype came up many times. This sequence joins TRBV10-1 and TRBJ1-1; D ambiguous. This CDR3 has 14 residues. CDR1 and CDR2 from the germline V gene are WNHNN and SYGVQD (reference sequence). The germline V and J ends were trimmed by 0 bases and 4 bases, with 9 bases remaining between them. The CDR3 region is CASSESGPTTEAFF. The CDR3 nucleotides are TGCGCCAGCAGTGAGTCCGGCCCGACCACTGAAGCTTTCTTT.

The rearrangement uses TRBV11-2 and TRBJ2-2; D is unclear. The CDR3 is 15 residues long. Trimming stripped 4 bases from V and 0 bases from J, with 9 bases between. Germline V gene data show CDR1 as SGHAT and CDR2 as FQNNGV. This CDR3 is CASSSSVANTGELFF. The CDR3 nucleotides are TGTGCCAGCAGCTCCTCGGTAGCGAACACCGGGGAGCTGTTTTTT.

This clonotype was seen a handful of times. V usage is TRBV5-8 and J usage is TRBJ2-5, with TRBD1 matching 8 bases. J lost 4 bases, V lost 2 bases, and 7 bases had no gene match. The CDR3 runs to 15 residues. Germline V gene sequence: CDR1 SGHTS, CDR2 YDEGEE. The CDR3 protein is CASSFGQGRAETQYF. In DNA form, the CDR3 reads TGTGCCAGCAGCTTTGGACAGGGTAGGGCAGAGACCCAGTACTTC. The variable domain in full, with the rest retrieved from reference TRBV5-8 and TRBJ2-5, is EAGVTQSPTHLIKTRGQQATLRCSPISGHTSVYWYQQALGLGLQFLLWYDEGEERNRGNFPPRFSGRQFPNYSSELNVNALELEDSALYLCASSFGQGRAETQYFGPGTRLLVL.

This clonotype has more than one count but fewer than ten. This chain joins TRBV28 and TRBJ2-5; tentative D call: TRBD2 (5 bases). The germline V and J ends were trimmed by 3 bases and 0 bases, with 14 bases remaining between them. This CDR3 spans 16 amino acids. Per the germline V gene, CDR1 is MDHEN and CDR2 is SYDVKM. The CDR3 loop is CASSFLEGSNQETQYF. CDR3 nucleotide sequence: TGTGCCAGCAGTTTTCTCGAGGGCTCAAACCAAGAGACCCAGTACTTC.

V and J are TRBV7-6 and TRBJ2-6; possible D gene TRBD2, 6 bases. The CDR3 loop spans 18 amino acids. With 5 bases removed from V and 2 bases from J, the gap between germline ends came to 19 bases. Germline loops: CDR1 SGHVS, CDR2 FNYEAQ. The CDR3 reads CASSPGGLGEAGANVLTF. The CDR3 DNA follows: TGTGCCAGCAGCCCCGGAGGGTTGGGCGAGGCTGGGGCCAACGTCCTGACTTTC.

The chain joins TRBV6-2 or TRBV6-3 to TRBJ1-1; no firm D call. This CDR3 comprises 13 residues. V shed 2 bases and J shed 1 base, with 5 bases lying between them. Germline V gene sequence: CDR1 MNHEY, CDR2 SVGEGT. CDR3 sequence reads: CASSYIENTEAFF. In nucleotides, the CDR3 is TGTGCCAGCAGTTACATAGAGAACACTGAAGCTTTCTTT.

This clonotype was seen a handful of times. V gene TRBV7-6 combines with J gene TRBJ1-4; a possible D gene is TRBD1 (5 bases). The germline V gene has CDR1 SGHVS and CDR2 FNYEAQ. This CDR3 has 15 residues. V was trimmed by 1 base and J by 7 bases, leaving 13 bases between them. CDR3 coding DNA: TGTGCCAGCAGCTTAGGACATGGGGCAGCTGAAAAACTGTTTTTT. Translation gives CASSLGHGAAEKLFF.

This clonotype was detected a few times. J is TRBJ2-7 and V is TRBV5-1, with D possibly TRBD2 on 5 matching bases. CDR1 is SGHRS, CDR2 YFSETQ, per germline. The V end lost 3 bases, the J end lost 6 bases, and 10 bases lay between the germline ends. The CDR3 loop spans 12 amino acids. In DNA, the CDR3 is TGCGCCAGCAGCTGGGGTGAGGGCGAGCAGTACTTC. It yields the protein CASSWGEGEQYF.

Comment on this clonotype: One base away lies a much larger clone, so this may be a sequencing read error. V gene TRBV5-1 combines with J gene TRBJ1-1; 7 bases are shared with TRBD1. In germline, CDR1 is SGHRS, CDR2 YFSETQ. The CDR3 covers 14 residues. CDR3 sequence: CASSMGQSNTEASF. CDR3 coding DNA: TGTGCCAGCAGTATGGGACAGTCGAACACTGAAGCTTCCTTT.

The V gene is TRBV7-6, the J gene TRBJ2-3, with D possibly being TRBD2 (6 bases). The CDR3 consists of 17 residues. Germline V lookup: CDR1 SGHVS, CDR2 FNYEAQ. V lost 0 bases, J lost 0 bases, and 13 bases lay in between. This chain's CDR3 is CASSLAGGRASTDTQYF. The CDR3 DNA is TGTGCCAGCAGCTTAGCGGGAGGTCGAGCTAGCACAGATACGCAGTATTTT.

This clonotype was picked up a small number of times. The chain combines TRBV5-8 with TRBJ1-2; D remains unclear. Trimming left V 0 bases short and J 2 bases short, with 8 bases between. The length of the CDR3 is 14 residues. The germline gives CDR1 SGHTS, CDR2 YDEGEE. The CDR3 reads CASSLVWENYGYTF. The DNA of the CDR3 is TGTGCCAGCAGCTTGGTATGGGAGAACTATGGCTACACCTTC.

This clonotype was observed a handful of times. The gene calls are TRBV7-4 and TRBJ1-3; possible D gene TRBD1, 5 bases. Germline V CDR1 and CDR2: SGHVT, SQSDAQ. The CDR3 is made up of 16 amino acids. Between the trimmed V and J ends, which lost 7 bases and 3 bases, there was a span of 19 bases. CDR3 amino acids: CASTPTFARVGNTIYF. CDR3 DNA: TGTGCCAGCACCCCTACCTTTGCCAGGGTTGGAAACACCATATATTTT.

This clonotype was detected many times. The chain employs TRBV7-9 and TRBJ1-6; possibly TRBD1 for D (6 bases). V lost 5 bases and J 10 bases, leaving 15 bases between the germline ends. CDR3 size: 14 residues. Germline lookup yields CDR1 SEHNR and CDR2 FQNEAQ (reference sequence). The CDR3 here is CASSAGQIESPLHF. CDR3 DNA: TGTGCCAGCAGCGCAGGACAGATTGAATCACCCCTCCACTTT.

There are many counts of this clonotype. This rearrangement joins TRBV2 to TRBJ1-5; 7 positions agree with TRBD1. From germline, CDR1 is SNHLY and CDR2 FYNNEI. The CDR3 has 15 amino acids. Unmatched junction bases numbered 7, after V lost 4 bases and J lost 4 bases. CDR3 DNA sequence: TGTGCCAGCAGTGGACCAGGGGGAACAAATCAGCCCCAGCATTTT. Translated, it gives CASSGPGGTNQPQHF.

The rearrangement links TRBV7-9 to TRBJ1-3; D is ambiguous. The length of the CDR3 is 14 residues. Germline values: CDR1 SEHNR, CDR2 FQNEAQ (reference sequence). The V and J ends lost 4 bases and 1 base respectively, with 8 bases between them. CDR3 region: CASSSADSGNTIYF. The CDR3 DNA reads as TGTGCCAGCAGCTCTGCCGATTCTGGAAACACCATATATTTT.

This clonotype was detected only a few times. This chain links TRBV6-5 with TRBJ1-1; D not certain. The germline V and J ends were trimmed by 2 bases and 2 bases, with 12 bases remaining between them. Per the germline V gene, CDR1 is MNHEY and CDR2 is SVGAGI. This CDR3 is built from 15 residues. The CDR3 here is CASSYPSADNTEAFF. CDR3 coding DNA: TGTGCCAGCAGTTACCCATCGGCAGACAACACTGAAGCTTTCTTT.

Only one count was recorded for this clonotype. This sequence joins TRBV5-5 and TRBJ1-2; no definite D call. Germline-derived CDR1 and CDR2 are SGHKS and YYEKEE (reference sequence). V lost 9 bases, J lost 1 base, and 25 bases lay in between. The CDR3 runs to 17 residues. As DNA, the CDR3 is TGTGCCACTCGACCCCCCGCGCGGGAGAGCCTTAACTATGGCTACACCTTC. It specifies CATRPPARESLNYGYTF.

CDR3 sequence: CASSKTNRGRDQYF. The CDR3 nucleotides read TGTGCCAGCTCAAAAACTAACAGGGGGCGCGACCAGTACTTC. The chain employs TRBV7-2 and TRBJ2-5, with TRBD1 identical over 9 bases. The junction had 14 bases not matched to a gene; V was cut back by 8 bases and J by 10 bases. The germline V gene has CDR1 SGHTA and CDR2 FQGNSA. The CDR3 runs 14 residues.

This clonotype was counted at least ten times. The chain is built from TRBV14 and TRBJ1-2; D uncertain. Between the trimmed V and J ends, which lost 5 bases and 6 bases, there was a span of 13 bases. This CDR3 has 13 amino acids. CDR1 is SGHDN and CDR2 is FVKESK in the germline V gene. In DNA form, the CDR3 reads TGTGCCAGCAGCAAGAGGGTCGGGGATGGCTACACCTTC. This codes for CASSKRVGDGYTF.

This chain links TRBV19 with TRBJ1-5; 9 bases are a match to TRBD1. The CDR3 is 15 residues long. Losses at the gene ends were 11 bases for V and 3 bases for J; bases not matched to a gene: 11. Germline V lookup: CDR1 LNHDA, CDR2 SQIVND (reference sequence). CDR3 loop: CAHLTGGSLNQPQHF. CDR3 in DNA: TGTGCCCACCTGACAGGGGGATCGCTCAATCAGCCCCAGCATTTT.

This clonotype was counted only a few times. The chain couples TRBV6-5 to TRBJ1-1; D gene uncertain. CDR3 length: 12 amino acids. V was cut by 4 bases and J by 3 bases, with 6 bases left in between. The V gene's germline CDR1 is MNHEY and CDR2 SVGAGI. In DNA, the CDR3 is TGTGCCAGCAGTTTTTATTACACTGAAGCTTTCTTT. Translation gives CASSFYYTEAFF.

This clonotype has only a few counts. The chain joins TRBV24-1 to TRBJ1-1; D remains unclear. The V gene's germline CDR1 is KGHDR and CDR2 SFDVKD. The CDR3 has 11 residues. V shed 1 base and J shed 10 bases, with 6 bases lying between them. CDR3 protein: CATSDLGRAFF. The CDR3 coding sequence is TGTGCCACCAGTGATTTAGGCAGAGCTTTCTTT.

Ten or more counts support this clonotype. The gene calls are TRBV12-3 or TRBV12-4 and TRBJ1-6, with D unresolved. Between the trimmed V and J ends, which lost 6 bases and 10 bases, there was a span of 13 bases. The CDR3 runs 13 residues. The CDR3 sequence is CASRVGGESPLHF. In DNA form, the CDR3 reads TGTGCCAGCAGAGTTGGTGGGGAATCACCCCTCCACTTT.